This TCR beta chain was profiled in a study of T cell changes during pregnancy in multiple sclerosis. The repertoire was sequenced with immunoSEQ multiplex PCR; TCRdb's copy has only in-frame clones and lacks some. The sample lists roughly 29,000 clones, roughly nine tenths seen once, with approximately 6% in the top ten. V shed 3 bases and J shed 0 bases, with 9 bases lying between them. The CDR3 length is 15 residues. CDR1 and CDR2 (germline): MNHNS, SASEGT. The rearrangement links TRBV6-1 to TRBJ1-3; tentative D call: TRBD1 (5 bases). The sequenced sample was CD8+ T cells from peripheral blood mononuclear cells, obtained before pregnancy. The source is a female donor with multiple sclerosis, enrolled in a pregnancy study. The CDR3 DNA reads as TGTGCCAGCAGTGAGCGTCAGGGCTCTGGAAACACCATATATTTT. Amino acid sequence: CASSERQGSGNTIYF.